This T cell receptor (beta chain) was identified during a study of early T cells in non-severe SARS-CoV-2 infection. Study background: Sequencing used unsorted whole-blood bulk RNA, so chains lack pairing. Study results and caveats: Comparison of clonotypes with VDJdb favored anti-spike CD8 responses while missing private and CD4 specificities.

The germline V gene has CDR1 SGHNT and CDR2 YENEEA. Losses at the gene ends were 4 bases for V and 4 bases for J; bases not matched to a gene: 3. The CDR3 runs to 15 residues. Researchers tagged individual cDNA molecules with unique molecular identifiers. TCRdb recomputed calls from the 5' RACE reads with MiXCR, one row per CDR3 protein. Among approximately 97,000 distinct CDR3 sequences listed, roughly 11% were seen once. Details on this clonotype: What it recognizes is unknown.

This rearrangement joins TRBV11-3 to TRBJ2-5; 13 nucleotides match TRBD2. Source: whole blood, taken at baseline. The receptor was derived from an adult who was a healthcare worker with PCR-confirmed SARS-CoV-2 infection or an uninfected control (not recorded which). The CDR3 region is CASSSGLAGAETQYF. The CDR3, as DNA: TGTGCCAGCAGCTCAGGACTAGCGGGGGCAGAGACCCAGTACTTC.